This T cell receptor (beta chain) was retrieved from a study of metastatic and nonmetastatic thyroid tumors. Background on the study: Where malignant and benign thyroid patients were concerned, repertoires were compared across blood and tumor or nodule tissue.

Original analysis: Between-group CDR3 differences, defined by clinicopathological status, yielded a distant-metastasis classifier for papillary thyroid cancer. TCRdb called clones again from the PCR reads with MiXCR. The V and J calls, along with clone size, are taken from TCRdb and not from the paper's own processing. This sample has approximately 32,000 clones, with about 15% found just once. The entire patient cohort was treatment-naive prior to thyroid surgery. This clone was seen at least ten times. The V gene end was trimmed by 6 bases and the J gene end by 5 bases; junction bases not matched to a gene: 10. This CDR3 has 15 amino acids.

Sequencing was done on a sample of blood. The source of this sequence is a male donor with papillary thyroid cancer or a benign thyroid nodule (not recorded which). Some clones in this sample may be carry-over from other donors' samples. The chain recombines TRBV6-7 with TRBJ1-5, with TRBD1 identical over 7 bases. Being an ORF, TRBV6-7 has a function that is uncertain. In nucleotides, the CDR3 is TGTGCCAGCAGCCCCAGGGGGGTTGCCGATCAGCCCCAGCATTTT. It yields the protein CASSPRGVADQPQHF.